This TCR beta chain was observed in a study of T cells expressing NK-cell markers. One entry per CDR3 protein, without DNA, is what TCRdb gives after re-calling the 5' RACE reads. The listing records some 410,000 distinct CDR3 sequences. The CDR3 length is 15 residues. The germline gives CDR1 SGHVS, CDR2 FNYEAQ. The chain employs TRBV7-6 and TRBJ1-5. The TCR sequence derives from a woman between 18 and 70 years old in good health. Sequenced material: blood T cells: a sorted CD56 or NKG2C T cell subset, CD4+ or CD8+ T cells, or bulk PBMC T cells (not recorded which). Here the CDR3 reads CASSLADNGGQPQHF.